This T cell receptor (beta chain) comes out of a study of PD-L1 blockade in urothelial cancer. Study-wide context: It was at some point between 2013 and 2015 that patients started atezolizumab at 1,200 mg intravenously every 3 weeks. Median T cell yield per blood sample was 140,000 to 150,000 cells.

Time point denoted: pretreatment peripheral blood. Enrolled patients showed locally advanced or metastatic urothelial carcinoma. Assay: immunoSEQ multiplex PCR; the TCRdb copy retains only in-frame clones and omits some. The table records about 72,000 clones, approximately 83% of them present only once. The sequencing used PBMCs, collected around atezolizumab (anti-PD-L1) treatment. This clonotype was sampled from a man in his fifties or sixties with urothelial cancer.

The CDR3 is CASRRSGGGNTGELFF. CDR3 coding DNA: TGTGCCAGCAGACGATCGGGCGGGGGGAACACCGGGGAGCTGTTTTTT. The V and J genes are TRBV14 and TRBJ2-2; 7 bases match TRBD2. After removal of 6 bases from V and 1 base from J, the junction contained 8 bases not matched to a gene. Looked up from germline, CDR1 is SGHDN and CDR2 is FVKESK. The CDR3 covers 16 residues.